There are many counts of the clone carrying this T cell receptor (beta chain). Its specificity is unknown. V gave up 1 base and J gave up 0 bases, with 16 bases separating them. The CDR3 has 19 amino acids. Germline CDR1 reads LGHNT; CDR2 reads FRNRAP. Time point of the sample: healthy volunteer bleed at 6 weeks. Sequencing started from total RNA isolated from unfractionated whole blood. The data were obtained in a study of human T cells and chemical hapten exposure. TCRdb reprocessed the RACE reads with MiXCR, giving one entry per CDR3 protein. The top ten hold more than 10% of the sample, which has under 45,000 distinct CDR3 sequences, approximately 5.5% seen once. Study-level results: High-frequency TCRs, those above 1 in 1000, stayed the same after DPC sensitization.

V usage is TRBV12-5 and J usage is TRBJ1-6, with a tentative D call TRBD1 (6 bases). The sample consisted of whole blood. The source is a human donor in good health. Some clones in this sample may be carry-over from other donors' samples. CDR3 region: CASGLAQGSQSSYNSPLHF. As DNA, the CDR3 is TGTGCTAGTGGTTTGGCACAGGGTTCCCAGAGCTCCTATAATTCACCCCTCCACTTT.